What follows are 9 T cell receptor beta chains derived from one specimen sequenced in a study of spatial heterogeneity in lung cancer. Time point: sample taken at primary tumor resection. Tumor, nontumor lung or frozen PBMC supplied whole RNA, sequenced without sorting. A single record per CDR3 protein comes from TCRdb applying MiXCR to the 5' RACE reads. Of about 95,000 distinct CDR3 sequences listed, around 9% were seen once; the top ten hold about 7%. This specimen consisted of PBMCs, obtained at surgery. These receptors were taken from a male donor with early-stage non-small cell lung cancer.

This clonotype showed up many times. V is TRBV29-1 and J is TRBJ1-1; no clear D. The ends were cut back, 2 bases at V and 0 bases at J, with 7 bases in the middle. The CDR3 runs to 13 residues. Germline lookup yields CDR1 SQVTM and CDR2 ANQGSEA. The CDR3 bases are TGCAGCGTTGAACGGACCATGAACACTGAAGCTTTCTTT. Its translation: CSVERTMNTEAFF.

The V and J genes are TRBV12-3 or TRBV12-4 and TRBJ1-4; 8 nucleotides line up with TRBD1. The junction had 4 bases not matched to a gene; V was cut back by 7 bases and J by 6 bases. The CDR3 consists of 13 residues. CDR3 in DNA: TGTGCCAGCAAGGACAGGGACGATGAAAAACTGTTTTTT. Protein sequence: CASKDRDDEKLFF.

This clonotype was counted a few times. The J gene is TRBJ2-7, the V gene TRBV11-1, with unresolved D. Germline V CDR1 and CDR2: SGHAT, FQDESV (reference sequence). Trimming stripped 6 bases from V and 0 bases from J, with 15 bases between. This CDR3 has 15 residues. The CDR3 bases are TGTGCCAGCAGTGTCGGGCGTAGAAGCTCCTACGAGCAGTACTTC. Its translation is CASSVGRRSSYEQYF.

This sequence joins TRBV6-5 and TRBJ2-1; 13 positions agree with TRBD2. J gave up 0 bases and V 7 bases, and 3 bases lay outside the gene matches. The CDR3 spans 16 residues. Germline V gene lookup returns CDR1 MNHEY and CDR2 SVGAGI. The CDR3 DNA follows: TGTGCCAGCACCAGGACTAGCGGGAGCTCCTACAATGAGCAGTTCTTC. It yields the protein CASTRTSGSSYNEQFF.

This clonotype was recorded many times. The chain recombines TRBV10-3 with TRBJ1-4; the D gene is possibly TRBD1 (6 bases). Germline V gives CDR1 ENHRY, CDR2 SYGVKD. This CDR3 is 15 amino acids long. V shed 6 bases and J shed 10 bases, with 21 bases lying between them. DNA of the CDR3: TGTGCCATCAGCTCAATGACAGGTGGAATGGGAAAACTGTTTTTT. It codes for CAISSMTGGMGKLFF.

The chain employs TRBV29-1 and TRBJ2-5; D is undetermined. The germline V gene has CDR1 SQVTM and CDR2 ANQGSEA. V was trimmed by 1 base and J by 5 bases, leaving 11 bases between them. The CDR3 runs 13 residues. CDR3 loop: CSVEARLAETQYF. Here the CDR3 DNA reads TGCAGCGTTGAAGCCAGATTGGCCGAGACCCAGTACTTC.

This clonotype has only a few counts. The chain links TRBV9 to TRBJ2-7; TRBD2 matches 11 bases. The CDR3 is 16 residues long. The ends lost 0 bases at V and 2 bases at J; junction bases unmatched: 4. From germline, CDR1 is SGDLS and CDR2 YYNGEE. CDR3 residues: CASSVGVAGGPYEQYF. The CDR3 DNA is TGTGCCAGCAGCGTAGGGGTAGCGGGGGGGCCCTACGAGCAGTACTTC.

The rearrangement uses TRBV19 and TRBJ2-6; no clear D gene. V lost 0 bases and J lost 2, with 5 bases in between. CDR1 and CDR2 (germline): LNHDA, SQIVND (reference sequence). The CDR3 is 15 amino acids. The CDR3 DNA reads as TGTGCCAGTAGTATAGAGGGAACTGGGGCCAACGTCCTGACTTTC. It translates to CASSIEGTGANVLTF.

This chain joins TRBV24-1 and TRBJ2-1; no reliable D call. Trimming took 9 bases from V and 4 from J, leaving 6 bases between them. The CDR3 contains 11 residues. The germline V gene encodes CDR1 KGHDR and CDR2 SFDVKD. The CDR3 is CATSSYNEQFF. In DNA, the CDR3 is TGTGCCACCTCCTCATACAATGAGCAGTTCTTC.